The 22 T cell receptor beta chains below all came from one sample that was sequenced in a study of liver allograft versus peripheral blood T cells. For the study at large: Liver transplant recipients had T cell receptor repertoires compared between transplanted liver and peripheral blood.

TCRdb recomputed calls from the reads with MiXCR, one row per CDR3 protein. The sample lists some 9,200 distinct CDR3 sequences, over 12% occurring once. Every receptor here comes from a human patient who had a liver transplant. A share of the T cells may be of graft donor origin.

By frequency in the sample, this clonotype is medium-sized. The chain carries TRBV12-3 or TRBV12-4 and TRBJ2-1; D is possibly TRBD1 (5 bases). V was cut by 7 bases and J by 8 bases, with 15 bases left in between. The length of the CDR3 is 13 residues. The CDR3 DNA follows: TGTGCCAGCACTCCGGTCTGGGGCGATGAGCAGTTCTTC. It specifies CASTPVWGDEQFF.

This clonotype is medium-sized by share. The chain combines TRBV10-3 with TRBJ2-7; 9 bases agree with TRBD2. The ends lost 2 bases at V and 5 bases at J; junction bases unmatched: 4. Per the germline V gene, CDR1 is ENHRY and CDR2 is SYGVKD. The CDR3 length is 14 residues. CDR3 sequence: CAISEAGGWDEQYF. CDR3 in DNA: TGTGCCATCAGTGAGGCGGGAGGGTGGGACGAGCAGTACTTC.

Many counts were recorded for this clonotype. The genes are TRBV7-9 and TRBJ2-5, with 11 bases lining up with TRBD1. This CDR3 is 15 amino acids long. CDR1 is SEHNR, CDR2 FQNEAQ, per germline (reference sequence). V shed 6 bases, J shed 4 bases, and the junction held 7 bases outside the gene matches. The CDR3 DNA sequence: TGTGCCAGCAGGGACAGGGGGCTAGCGGGAGAGACCCAGTACTTC. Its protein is CASRDRGLAGETQYF.

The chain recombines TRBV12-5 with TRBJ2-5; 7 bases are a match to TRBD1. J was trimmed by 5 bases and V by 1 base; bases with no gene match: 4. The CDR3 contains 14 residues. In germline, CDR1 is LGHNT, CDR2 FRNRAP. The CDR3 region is CASGLGSRGETQYF. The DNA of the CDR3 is TGTGCTAGTGGTTTGGGAAGCAGGGGGGAGACCCAGTACTTC.

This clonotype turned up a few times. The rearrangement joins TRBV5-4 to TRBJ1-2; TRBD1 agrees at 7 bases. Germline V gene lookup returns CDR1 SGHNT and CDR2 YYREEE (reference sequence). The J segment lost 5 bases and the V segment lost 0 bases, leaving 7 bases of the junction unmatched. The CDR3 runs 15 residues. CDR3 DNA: TGTGCCAGCAGCTTGGTAGGGACAGCGAATTATGGCTACACCTTC. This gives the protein CASSLVGTANYGYTF.

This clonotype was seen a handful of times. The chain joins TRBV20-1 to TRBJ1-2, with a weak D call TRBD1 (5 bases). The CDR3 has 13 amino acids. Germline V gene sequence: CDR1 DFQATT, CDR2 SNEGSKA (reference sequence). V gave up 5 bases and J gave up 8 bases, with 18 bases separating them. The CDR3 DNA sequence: TGCAGTGCTGAACTCGGCCCGGGGGACGGCTACACCTTC. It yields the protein CSAELGPGDGYTF.

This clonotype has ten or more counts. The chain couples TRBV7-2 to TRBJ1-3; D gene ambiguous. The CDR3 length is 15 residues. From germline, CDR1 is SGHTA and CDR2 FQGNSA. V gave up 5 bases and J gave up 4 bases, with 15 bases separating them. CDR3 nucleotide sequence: TGTGCCAGCAGCCCACCTAGGACGGTCGGAAACACCATATATTTT. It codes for CASSPPRTVGNTIYF.

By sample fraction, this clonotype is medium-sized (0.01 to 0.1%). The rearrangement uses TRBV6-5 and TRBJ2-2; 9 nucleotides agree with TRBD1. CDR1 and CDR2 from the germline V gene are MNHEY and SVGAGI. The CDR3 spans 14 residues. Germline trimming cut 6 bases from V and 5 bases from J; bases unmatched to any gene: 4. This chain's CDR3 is CASSRDRETGELFF. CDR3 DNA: TGTGCCAGCAGCCGGGACAGGGAAACCGGGGAGCTGTTTTTT.

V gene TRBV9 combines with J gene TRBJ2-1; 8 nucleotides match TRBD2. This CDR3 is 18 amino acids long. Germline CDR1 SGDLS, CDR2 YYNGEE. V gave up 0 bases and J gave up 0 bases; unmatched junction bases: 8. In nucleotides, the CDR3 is TGTGCCAGCAGCGTAGTGGCGGGAGGCCTGAGCTCCTACAATGAGCAGTTCTTC. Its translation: CASSVVAGGLSSYNEQFF.

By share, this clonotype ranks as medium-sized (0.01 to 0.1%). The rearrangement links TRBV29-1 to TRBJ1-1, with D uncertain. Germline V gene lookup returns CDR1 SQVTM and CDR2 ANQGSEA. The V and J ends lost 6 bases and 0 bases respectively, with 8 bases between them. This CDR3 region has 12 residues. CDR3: CSVGAVNTEAFF. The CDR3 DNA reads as TGCAGCGTAGGTGCAGTGAACACTGAAGCTTTCTTT.

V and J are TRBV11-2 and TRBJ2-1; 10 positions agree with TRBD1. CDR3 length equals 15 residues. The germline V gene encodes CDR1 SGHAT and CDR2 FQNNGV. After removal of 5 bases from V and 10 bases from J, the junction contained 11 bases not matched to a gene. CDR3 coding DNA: TGTGCCAGCAGCGGGGGGACAGGGGATTTAGGCGAGCAGTTCTTC. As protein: CASSGGTGDLGEQFF. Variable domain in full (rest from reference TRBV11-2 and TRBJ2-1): EAGVAQSPRYKIIEKRQSVAFWCNPISGHATLYWYQQILGQGPKLLIQFQNNGVVDDSQLPKDRFSAERLKGVDSTLKIQPAKLEDSAVYLCASSGGTGDLGEQFFGPGTRLTVL.

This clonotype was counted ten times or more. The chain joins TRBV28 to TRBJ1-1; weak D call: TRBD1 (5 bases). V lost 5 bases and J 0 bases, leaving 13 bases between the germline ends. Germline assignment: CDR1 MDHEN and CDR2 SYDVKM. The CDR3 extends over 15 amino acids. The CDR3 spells CASSPGGVVNTEAFF. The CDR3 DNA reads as TGTGCCAGCAGTCCTGGGGGAGTGGTGAACACTGAAGCTTTCTTT.

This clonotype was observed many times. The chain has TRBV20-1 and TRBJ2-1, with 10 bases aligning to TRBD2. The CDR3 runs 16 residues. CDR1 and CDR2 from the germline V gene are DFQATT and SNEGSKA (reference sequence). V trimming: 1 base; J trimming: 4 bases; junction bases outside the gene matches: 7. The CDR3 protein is CSARALAGVKYNEQFF. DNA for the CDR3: TGCAGTGCTAGAGCCCTAGCGGGAGTTAAGTACAATGAGCAGTTCTTC.

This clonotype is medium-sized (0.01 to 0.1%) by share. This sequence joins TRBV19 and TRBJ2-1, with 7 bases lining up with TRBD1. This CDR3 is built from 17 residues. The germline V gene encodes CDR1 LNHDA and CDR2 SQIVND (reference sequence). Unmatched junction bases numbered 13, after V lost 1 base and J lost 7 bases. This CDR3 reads CASSIAPLDRVGNEQFF. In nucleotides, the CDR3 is TGTGCCAGTAGTATAGCCCCCCTAGACAGGGTGGGGAATGAGCAGTTCTTC.

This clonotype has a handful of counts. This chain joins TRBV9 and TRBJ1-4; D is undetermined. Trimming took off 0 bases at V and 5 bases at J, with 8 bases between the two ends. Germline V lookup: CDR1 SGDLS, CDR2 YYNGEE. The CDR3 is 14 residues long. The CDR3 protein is CASSVDFANEKLFF. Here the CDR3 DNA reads TGTGCCAGCAGCGTAGACTTTGCCAATGAAAAACTGTTTTTT.

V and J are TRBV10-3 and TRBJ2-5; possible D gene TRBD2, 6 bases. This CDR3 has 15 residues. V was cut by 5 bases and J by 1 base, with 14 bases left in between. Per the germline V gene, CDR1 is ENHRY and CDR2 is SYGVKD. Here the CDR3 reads CAISPQVGGQETQYF. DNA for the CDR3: TGTGCCATCAGTCCCCAGGTGGGGGGCCAAGAGACCCAGTACTTC.

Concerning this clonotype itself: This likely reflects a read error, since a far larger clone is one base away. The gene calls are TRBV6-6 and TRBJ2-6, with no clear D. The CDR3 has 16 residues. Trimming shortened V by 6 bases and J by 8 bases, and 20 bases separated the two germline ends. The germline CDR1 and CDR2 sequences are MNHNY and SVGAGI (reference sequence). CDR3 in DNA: TGTGCCAGCAGCTTTAACAGCCCTGGTGAGACCAACGTCCTGACTTTC. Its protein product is CASSFNSPGETNVLTF.

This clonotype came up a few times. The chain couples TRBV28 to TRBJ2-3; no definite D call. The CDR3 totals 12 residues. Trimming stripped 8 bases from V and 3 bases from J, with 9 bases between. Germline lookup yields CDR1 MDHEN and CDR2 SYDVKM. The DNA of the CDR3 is TGTGCCAGCTGGGGTGGAACAGATACGCAGTATTTT. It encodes CASWGGTDTQYF.

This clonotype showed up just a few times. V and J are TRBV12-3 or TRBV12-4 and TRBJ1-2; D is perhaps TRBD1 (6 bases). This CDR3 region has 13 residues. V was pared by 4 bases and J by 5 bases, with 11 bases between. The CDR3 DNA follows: TGTGCCAGCAGTTCCCAGGGGTGGTATGGCTACACCTTC. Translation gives CASSSQGWYGYTF.

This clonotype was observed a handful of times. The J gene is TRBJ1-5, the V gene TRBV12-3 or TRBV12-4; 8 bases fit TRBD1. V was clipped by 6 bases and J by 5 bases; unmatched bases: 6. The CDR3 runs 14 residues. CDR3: CASSLGTGHQPQHF. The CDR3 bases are TGTGCCAGCAGCCTTGGGACAGGTCATCAGCCCCAGCATTTT.

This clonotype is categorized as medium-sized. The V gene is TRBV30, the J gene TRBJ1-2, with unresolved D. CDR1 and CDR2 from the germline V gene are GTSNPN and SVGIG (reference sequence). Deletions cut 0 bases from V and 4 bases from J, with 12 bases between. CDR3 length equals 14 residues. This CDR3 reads CAWSVVLLAYGYTF. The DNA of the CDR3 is TGTGCCTGGAGTGTGGTTCTCCTAGCCTATGGCTACACCTTC.

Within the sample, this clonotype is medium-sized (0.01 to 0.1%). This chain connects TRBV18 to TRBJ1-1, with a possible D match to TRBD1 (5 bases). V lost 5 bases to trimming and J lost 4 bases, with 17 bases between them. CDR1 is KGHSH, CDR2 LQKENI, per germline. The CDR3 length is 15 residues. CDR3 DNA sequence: TGTGCCAGCTCAACCTCGCCGGGGGAGACCACTGAAGCTTTCTTT. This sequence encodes CASSTSPGETTEAFF.